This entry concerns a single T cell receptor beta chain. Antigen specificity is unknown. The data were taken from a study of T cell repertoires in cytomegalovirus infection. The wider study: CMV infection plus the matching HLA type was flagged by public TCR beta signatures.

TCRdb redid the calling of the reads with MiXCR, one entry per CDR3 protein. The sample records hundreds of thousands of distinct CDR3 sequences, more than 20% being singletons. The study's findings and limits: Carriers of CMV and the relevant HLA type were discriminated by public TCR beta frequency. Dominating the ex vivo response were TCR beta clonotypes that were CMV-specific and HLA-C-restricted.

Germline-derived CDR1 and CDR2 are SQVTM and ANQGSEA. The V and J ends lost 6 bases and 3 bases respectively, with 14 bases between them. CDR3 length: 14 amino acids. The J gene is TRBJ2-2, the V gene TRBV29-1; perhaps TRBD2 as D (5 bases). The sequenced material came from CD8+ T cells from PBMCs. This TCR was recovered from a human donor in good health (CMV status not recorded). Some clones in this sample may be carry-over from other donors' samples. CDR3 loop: CSVAPTGYTGELFF. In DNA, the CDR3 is TGCAGCGTCGCCCCTACGGGGTACACCGGGGAGCTGTTTTTT.